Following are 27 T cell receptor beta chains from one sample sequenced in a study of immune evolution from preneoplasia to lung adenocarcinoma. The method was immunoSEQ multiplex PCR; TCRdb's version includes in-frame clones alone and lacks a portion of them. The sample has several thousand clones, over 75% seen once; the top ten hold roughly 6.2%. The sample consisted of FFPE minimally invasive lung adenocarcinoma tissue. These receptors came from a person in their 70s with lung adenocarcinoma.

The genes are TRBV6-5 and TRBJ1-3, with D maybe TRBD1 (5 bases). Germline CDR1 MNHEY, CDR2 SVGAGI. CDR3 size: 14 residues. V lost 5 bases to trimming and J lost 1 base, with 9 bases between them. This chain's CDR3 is CASSNAGSGNTIYF. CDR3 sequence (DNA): TGTGCCAGCAGTAACGCAGGGTCTGGAAACACCATATATTTT.

The CDR3 spells CASRWFGEQYF. For the CDR3, the DNA is TGTGCCAGCAGGTGGTTCGGCGAGCAGTACTTC. V gene TRBV28 combines with J gene TRBJ2-7; no clear D gene. The CDR3 has 11 amino acids. V was shortened by 6 bases and J by 6 bases, with 9 bases between the two germline ends. Germline V lookup: CDR1 MDHEN, CDR2 SYDVKM.

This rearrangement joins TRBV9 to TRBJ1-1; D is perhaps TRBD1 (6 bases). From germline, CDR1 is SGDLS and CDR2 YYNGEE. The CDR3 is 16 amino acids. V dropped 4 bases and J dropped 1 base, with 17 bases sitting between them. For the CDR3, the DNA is TGTGCCAGCAGCAGAATGCCACAGGGTCCGAACACTGAAGCTTTCTTT. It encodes CASSRMPQGPNTEAFF.

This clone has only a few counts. Here the CDR3 reads CASSDGSGGPNEQFF. The CDR3 DNA is TGTGCCAGCAGTGACGGCAGCGGGGGACCCAATGAGCAGTTCTTC. This chain uses TRBV6-4 with TRBJ2-1; 8 positions agree with TRBD2. The germline gives CDR1 MRHNA, CDR2 SNTAGT. This CDR3 is built from 15 residues. V lost 2 bases to trimming and J lost 6 bases; unmatched junction nucleotides: 6.

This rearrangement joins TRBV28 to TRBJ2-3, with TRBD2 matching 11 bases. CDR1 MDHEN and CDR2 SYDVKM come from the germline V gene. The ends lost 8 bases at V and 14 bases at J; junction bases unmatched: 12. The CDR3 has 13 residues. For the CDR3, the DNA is TGTGCCAGCTGCCGGGAACTAGCGGGGGTGGGGTATTTT. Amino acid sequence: CASCRELAGVGYF. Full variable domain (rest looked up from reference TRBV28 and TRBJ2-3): DVKVTQSSRYLVKRTGEKVFLECVQDMDHENMFWYRQDPGLGLRLIYFSYDVKMKEKGDIPEGYSVSREKKERFSLILESASTNQTSMYLCASCRELAGVGYFGPGTRLTVL.

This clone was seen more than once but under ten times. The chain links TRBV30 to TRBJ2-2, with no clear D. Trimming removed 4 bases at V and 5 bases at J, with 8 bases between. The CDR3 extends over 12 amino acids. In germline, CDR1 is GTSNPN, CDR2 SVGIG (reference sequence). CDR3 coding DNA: TGTGCCTGGACTCCGGGTACCGGGGAGCTGTTTTTT. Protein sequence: CAWTPGTGELFF.

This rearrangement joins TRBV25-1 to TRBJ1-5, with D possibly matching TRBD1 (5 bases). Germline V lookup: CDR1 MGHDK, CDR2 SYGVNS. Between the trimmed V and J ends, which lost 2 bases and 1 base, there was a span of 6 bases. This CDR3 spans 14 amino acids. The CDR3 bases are TGTGCCAGCAGTGAACAGGGAAGCAATCAGCCCCAGCATTTT. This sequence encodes CASSEQGSNQPQHF.

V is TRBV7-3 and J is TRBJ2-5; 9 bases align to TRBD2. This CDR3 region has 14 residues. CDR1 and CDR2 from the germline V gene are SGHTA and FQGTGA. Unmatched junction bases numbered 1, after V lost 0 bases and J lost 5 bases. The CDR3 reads CASSLTSGGETQYF. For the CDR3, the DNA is TGTGCCAGCAGCTTAACTAGCGGGGGTGAGACCCAGTACTTC. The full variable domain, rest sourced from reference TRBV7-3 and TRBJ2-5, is GAGVSQTPSNKVTEKGKYVELRCDPISGHTALYWYRQSLGQGPEFLIYFQGTGAADDSGLPNDRFFAVRPEGSVSTLKIQRTERGDSAVYLCASSLTSGGETQYFGPGTRLLVL.

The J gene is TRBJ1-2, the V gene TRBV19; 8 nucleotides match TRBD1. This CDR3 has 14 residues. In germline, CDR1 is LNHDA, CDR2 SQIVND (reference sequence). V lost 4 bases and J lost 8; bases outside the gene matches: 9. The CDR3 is CASSTITGGDGYTF. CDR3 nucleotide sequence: TGTGCCAGTAGTACTATAACAGGGGGTGACGGCTACACCTTC. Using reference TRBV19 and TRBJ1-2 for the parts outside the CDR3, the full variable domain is DGGITQSPKYLFRKEGQNVTLSCEQNLNHDAMYWYRQDPGQGLRLIYYSQIVNDFQKGDIAEGYSVSREKKESFPLTVTSAQKNPTAFYLCASSTITGGDGYTFGSGTRLTVV.

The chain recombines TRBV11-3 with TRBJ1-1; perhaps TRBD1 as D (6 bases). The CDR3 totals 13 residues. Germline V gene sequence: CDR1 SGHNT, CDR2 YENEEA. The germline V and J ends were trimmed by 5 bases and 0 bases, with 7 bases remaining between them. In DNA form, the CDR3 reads TGTGCCAGCAGCGACAGGTTGAACACTGAAGCTTTCTTT. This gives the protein CASSDRLNTEAFF.

CDR3 DNA sequence: TGTGCCAGCAGCTTGGGCGTACAGATCACAGATACGCAGTATTTT. This encodes CASSLGVQITDTQYF. The chain recombines TRBV5-6 with TRBJ2-3; no definite D call. The V end lost 0 bases, the J end lost 2 bases, and 10 bases lay between the germline ends. The CDR3 is 15 amino acids. Germline V gene sequence: CDR1 SGHDT, CDR2 YYEEEE.

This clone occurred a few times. CDR3 DNA: TGTGCCAGCATTCTAAAACCTGGGGGGGTCGATGGCTACACCTTC. Translated, it gives CASILKPGGVDGYTF. This rearrangement joins TRBV6-5 to TRBJ1-2; possibly TRBD1 for D (5 bases). V lost 7 bases and J 6 bases, leaving 21 bases between the germline ends. Germline-derived CDR1 and CDR2 are MNHEY and SVGAGI. CDR3 length equals 15 residues.

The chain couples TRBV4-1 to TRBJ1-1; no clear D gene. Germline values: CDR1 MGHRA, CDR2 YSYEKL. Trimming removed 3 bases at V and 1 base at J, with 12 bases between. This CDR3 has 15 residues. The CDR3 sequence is CASSHRTMENTEAFF. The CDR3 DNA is TGCGCCAGCAGCCACAGAACGATGGAGAACACTGAAGCTTTCTTT.

The CDR3 region is CASSLSPGTTEAFF. Here the CDR3 DNA reads TGCGCCAGCAGCCTTAGCCCAGGGACCACTGAAGCTTTCTTT. The chain employs TRBV4-1 and TRBJ1-1; the D gene is possibly TRBD1 (5 bases). The CDR3 is made up of 14 amino acids. V lost 4 bases, J lost 4 bases, and 13 bases lay in between. Germline V gene data show CDR1 as MGHRA and CDR2 as YSYEKL.

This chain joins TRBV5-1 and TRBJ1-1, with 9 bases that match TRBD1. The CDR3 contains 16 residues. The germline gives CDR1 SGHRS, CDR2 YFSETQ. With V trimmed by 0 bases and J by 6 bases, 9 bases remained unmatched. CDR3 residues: CASSLGVQGASAEAFF. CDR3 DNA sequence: TGCGCCAGCAGCTTGGGGGTACAGGGGGCTAGCGCTGAAGCTTTCTTT.

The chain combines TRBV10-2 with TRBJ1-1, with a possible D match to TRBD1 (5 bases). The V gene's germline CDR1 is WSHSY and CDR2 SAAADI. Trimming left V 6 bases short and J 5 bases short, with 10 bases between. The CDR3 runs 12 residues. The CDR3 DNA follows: TGCGCCAGCAGGGACGGGGCGACTGAAGCTTTCTTT. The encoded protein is CASRDGATEAFF.

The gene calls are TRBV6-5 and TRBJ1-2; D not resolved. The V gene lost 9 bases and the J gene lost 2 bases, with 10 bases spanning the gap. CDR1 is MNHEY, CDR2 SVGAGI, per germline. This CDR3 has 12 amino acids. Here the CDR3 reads CARGYSNYGYTF. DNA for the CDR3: TGTGCCAGAGGTTATTCGAACTATGGCTACACCTTC.

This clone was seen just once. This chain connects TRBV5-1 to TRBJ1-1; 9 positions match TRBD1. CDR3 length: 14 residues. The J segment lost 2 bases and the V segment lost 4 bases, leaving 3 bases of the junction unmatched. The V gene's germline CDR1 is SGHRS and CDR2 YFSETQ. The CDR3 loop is CASSGGQGNTEAFF. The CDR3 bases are TGCGCCAGCAGCGGGGGACAGGGAAACACTGAAGCTTTCTTT.

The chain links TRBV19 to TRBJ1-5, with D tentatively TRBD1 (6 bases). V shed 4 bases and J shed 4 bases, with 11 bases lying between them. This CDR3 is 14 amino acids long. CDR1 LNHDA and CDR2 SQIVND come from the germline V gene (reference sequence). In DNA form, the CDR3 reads TGTGCCAGTAGTAGCCAGGGGCGAAATCAGCCCCAGCATTTT. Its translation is CASSSQGRNQPQHF.

CDR3 coding DNA: TGCGCCAGCAGTGAGCTAGCGGGGGTCCAAGAGACCCAGTACTTC. It specifies CASSELAGVQETQYF. The chain couples TRBV10-2 to TRBJ2-5; 10 bases agree with TRBD2. Germline assignment: CDR1 WSHSY and CDR2 SAAADI. CDR3 length: 15 amino acids. The J segment lost 1 base and the V segment lost 2 bases, leaving 1 base of the junction unmatched.

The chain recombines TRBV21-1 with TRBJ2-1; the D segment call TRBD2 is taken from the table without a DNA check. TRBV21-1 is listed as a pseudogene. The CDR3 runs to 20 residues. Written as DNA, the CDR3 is TGTGCCAGCAGGATGCATGTAGCTACACCATTACACCATTCCGACAATGAGCAGTTCTTC. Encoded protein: CASRMHVATPLHHSDNEQFF.

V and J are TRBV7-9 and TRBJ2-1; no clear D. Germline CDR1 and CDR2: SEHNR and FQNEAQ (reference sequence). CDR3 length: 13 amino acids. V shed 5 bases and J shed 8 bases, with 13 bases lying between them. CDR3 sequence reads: CASSDSTEDEQFF. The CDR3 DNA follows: TGTGCCAGCAGCGATAGTACTGAGGATGAGCAGTTCTTC.

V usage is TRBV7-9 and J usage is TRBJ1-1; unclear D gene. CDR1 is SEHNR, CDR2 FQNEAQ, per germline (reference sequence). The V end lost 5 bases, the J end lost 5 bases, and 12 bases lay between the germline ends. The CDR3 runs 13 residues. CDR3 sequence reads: CASSHGWETEAFF. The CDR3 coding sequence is TGTGCCAGCAGCCACGGGTGGGAGACTGAAGCTTTCTTT.

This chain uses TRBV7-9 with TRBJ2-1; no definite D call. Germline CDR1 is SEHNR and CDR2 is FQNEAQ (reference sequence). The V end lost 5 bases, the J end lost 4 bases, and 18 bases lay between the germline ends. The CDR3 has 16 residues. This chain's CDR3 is CASSPEDPNHYNEQFF. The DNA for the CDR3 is TGTGCCAGCAGCCCTGAGGATCCCAATCATTACAATGAGCAGTTCTTC.

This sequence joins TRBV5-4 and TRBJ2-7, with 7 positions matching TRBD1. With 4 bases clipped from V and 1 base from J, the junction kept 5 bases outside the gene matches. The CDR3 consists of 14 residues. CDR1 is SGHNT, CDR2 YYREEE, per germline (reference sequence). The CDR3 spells CASSPDRNSYEQYF. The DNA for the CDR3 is TGTGCCAGCAGCCCGGACAGGAATTCCTACGAGCAGTACTTC. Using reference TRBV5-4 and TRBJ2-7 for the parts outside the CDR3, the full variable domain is ETGVTQSPTHLIKTRGQQVTLRCSSQSGHNTVSWYQQALGQGPQFIFQYYREEENGRGNFPPRFSGLQFPNYSSELNVNALELDDSALYLCASSPDRNSYEQYFGPGTRLTVT.

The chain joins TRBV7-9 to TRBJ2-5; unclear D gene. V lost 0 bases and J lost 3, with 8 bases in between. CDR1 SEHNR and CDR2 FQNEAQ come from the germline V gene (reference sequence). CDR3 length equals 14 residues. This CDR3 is CASSLATAKETQYF. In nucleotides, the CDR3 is TGTGCCAGCAGCTTAGCTACAGCAAAAGAGACCCAGTACTTC.

This CDR3 reads CASSRTSRGGSPLHF. The CDR3 DNA follows: TGTGCCAGCAGCCGGACATCGAGGGGAGGTTCACCCCTCCACTTT. This rearrangement joins TRBV7-8 to TRBJ1-6; a weak D match, TRBD1 (5 bases). The CDR3 length is 15 residues. CDR1 is SGHVS, CDR2 FQNEAQ, per germline. Trimming left V 5 bases short and J 9 bases short, with 17 bases between.